The TCR beta chain described here comes from a study of identical twins. Findings and caveats of the study: In drawing conclusions, the study used cross-sectional statistical analysis and did not follow the same donors.

On this clonotype: No antigen is known for it.

Template switching introduced a universal primer site, and the cDNA bore unique molecular identifiers. TCRdb re-analysed the 5' RACE reads in MiXCR, keeping a single row per CDR3 protein. The sample has a few hundred thousand distinct CDR3 sequences; over 8.5% are singletons. The CDR3 has 16 residues. The ends lost 5 bases at V and 5 bases at J; junction bases unmatched: 11. Germline loops: CDR1 SEHNR, CDR2 FQNEAQ (reference sequence). The same sample was also used in a study of yellow fever vaccine responses in identical twins.

The material sequenced was PBMCs. The chain employs TRBV7-9 and TRBJ2-1; 8 positions agree with TRBD2. The source is a woman aged 18-29 years in good health. The CDR3 here is CASSPSGGRSHNEQFF. The CDR3, as DNA: TGTGCCAGCAGCCCCAGTGGCGGGAGGTCCCACAATGAGCAGTTCTTC.